This T cell receptor beta chain was obtained from a study of identical twins. Unique molecular identifiers were present on the cDNA, which also gained a universal primer site by template switching. Each CDR3 protein gets one entry after TCRdb re-called the 5' RACE reads with MiXCR. The sample has over 550,000 distinct CDR3 sequences, less than 9% seen once. V was pared by 3 bases and J by 1 base, with 18 bases between. The CDR3 has 18 residues. CDR1 is LGHNA and CDR2 is YNFKEQ in the germline V gene. This clonotype was observed a few times. The same data also contributed to another study, on yellow fever vaccine responses in identical twins. That publication notes: Reportedly, the T cell response mounted by twins to vaccine seemed partly convergent, partly personalized.

Sequencing used PBMCs. This chain connects TRBV4-2 to TRBJ2-2; a possible D gene is TRBD2 (7 bases). The receptor's source is a woman between 18 and 30 years old in good health. The CDR3: CASSHVGRGAQNTGELFF. As DNA, the CDR3 is TGTGCCAGCAGCCATGTTGGCCGGGGGGCCCAGAACACCGGGGAGCTGTTTTTT.